This T cell receptor (beta chain) was captured in a study of tumor and adjacent non-tumor tissue in lung cancer. Trimming cost V 5 bases and J 4 bases; bases outside gene matches: 8. This CDR3 is 15 amino acids long. The germline CDR1 and CDR2 sequences are MNHEY and SVGAGI. Study findings and constraints: In normal lung, the top 100 clones were significantly more dominant than in tumor. TCR diversity was significantly greater in tumor than normal lung tissue.

RNA was extracted from bulk tissue without any cell sorting. More than 3 cm separated this lung sample from the edge of the tumor. Chemotherapy-naive patients with new lung cancer underwent thoracic surgery in China, August–late 2014. This clonotype was observed a handful of times. The antigen remains unidentified. It may be a read error: a sequence one base away is much more abundant. The library came from three nested PCR rounds adapted from ARM-PCR protocols. TCRdb recomputed calls from the multiplex PCR reads with MiXCR, one row per CDR3 protein. The table has some 100,000 distinct CDR3 sequences, about 62% seen once; the top ten hold roughly 18%.

What was sequenced was distant non-tumor lung tissue. The chain is built from TRBV6-5 and TRBJ2-1; 7 bases are shared with TRBD2. This clonotype was obtained from a man aged 30-40 years with non-small cell lung cancer. CDR3 in amino acids: CASSAGTNTYNEQFF. CDR3 sequence (DNA): TGTGCCAGCAGTGCCGGGACTAACACATACAATGAGCAGTTCTTC.